These 17 T cell receptor beta chains were sequenced from one sample in a study of blood T cell repertoires in COVID-19. Produced via immunoSEQ multiplex PCR; TCRdb's table is partial and in-frame only. The sample has more than 75,000 clones, about 91% seen once. What was sequenced was peripheral blood. The receptors were gathered from a woman older than 75 with acute or convalescent COVID-19.

V usage is TRBV5-8 and J usage is TRBJ2-2; no definite D call. This CDR3 spans 14 amino acids. V was shortened by 0 bases and J by 3 bases, with 6 bases between the two germline ends. CDR1 and CDR2 (germline): SGHTS, YDEGEE. The CDR3 spells CASSLVRDTGELFF. The CDR3 bases are TGTGCCAGCAGCTTGGTTAGAGACACCGGGGAGCTGTTTTTT.

The J gene is TRBJ2-3, the V gene TRBV5-1, with 9 positions matching TRBD2. The germline V gene has CDR1 SGHRS and CDR2 YFSETQ. V dropped 3 bases and J dropped 2; count of bases not matched to a gene: 7. The CDR3 contains 16 residues. CDR3 sequence reads: CASSSRTSAHTDTQYF. The CDR3 region has the DNA TGCGCCAGCAGCTCCCGGACTAGCGCCCACACAGATACGCAGTATTTT.

In DNA form, the CDR3 reads TGTGCCAGCTCACCAGGGACAGGGCCAAACTCTTATGGCTACACCTTC. Translation gives CASSPGTGPNSYGYTF. This chain connects TRBV18 to TRBJ1-2, with TRBD1 identical over 9 bases. V was pared by 2 bases and J by 5 bases, with 9 bases of the junction left unmatched. Germline CDR1 KGHSH, CDR2 LQKENI. The CDR3 loop spans 16 amino acids.

The rearrangement joins TRBV2 to TRBJ2-3; D is undetermined. The V and J ends lost 6 bases and 6 bases respectively, with 10 bases between them. Germline CDR1 reads SNHLY; CDR2 reads FYNNEI. The CDR3 is 12 residues long. The CDR3 region is CASSLGADTQYF. CDR3 in DNA: TGTGCCAGCAGCCTCGGTGCGGATACGCAGTATTTT.

This clone was observed a single time. The chain combines TRBV19 with TRBJ2-5; 7 bases are shared with TRBD2. J was trimmed by 1 base and V by 3 bases; bases with no gene match: 2. The CDR3 runs 14 residues. Germline V CDR1 and CDR2: LNHDA, SQIVND (reference sequence). CDR3 residues: CASSIGGTQETQYF. CDR3 DNA: TGTGCCAGTAGTATCGGGGGGACCCAAGAGACCCAGTACTTC. Based on the CDR3 plus reference TRBV19 and TRBJ2-5, the full variable domain is DGGITQSPKYLFRKEGQNVTLSCEQNLNHDAMYWYRQDPGQGLRLIYYSQIVNDFQKGDIAEGYSVSREKKESFPLTVTSAQKNPTAFYLCASSIGGTQETQYFGPGTRLLVL.

The chain carries TRBV6-5 and TRBJ2-2; 9 nucleotides match TRBD1. TRBJ1-3 matches the DNA end more closely, so the J call is doubtful. Per the germline V gene, CDR1 is MNHEY and CDR2 is SVGAGI. CDR3 length equals 15 residues. CDR3 loop: CASSRTGEDSNTIYF. The CDR3 nucleotides read TGTGCCAGCAGTCGGACAGGGGAAGATTCGAACACCATATATTTT.

The chain employs TRBV5-1 and TRBJ1-6; 8 positions match TRBD1. V gave up 6 bases and J gave up 5 bases; unmatched junction bases: 4. CDR1 is SGHRS, CDR2 YFSETQ, per germline. The CDR3 is 14 residues long. CDR3 protein: CASKVTGDNSPLHF. The CDR3 DNA is TGCGCCAGCAAGGTGACAGGGGATAATTCACCCCTCCACTTT.

The chain has TRBV7-9 and TRBJ2-3; TRBD1 matches at 7 bases. This CDR3 spans 17 amino acids. V was clipped by 0 bases and J by 2 bases; unmatched bases: 8. Germline-derived CDR1 and CDR2 are SEHNR and FQNEAQ (reference sequence). CDR3 DNA sequence: TGTGCCAGCAGCTTAGCGCTGTCGGGACAGTCCACAGATACGCAGTATTTT. Protein product: CASSLALSGQSTDTQYF.

The chain is built from TRBV5-6 and TRBJ2-3; 8 nucleotides agree with TRBD2. Germline V gene data show CDR1 as SGHDT and CDR2 as YYEEEE. This CDR3 contains 15 residues. Germline trimming cut 2 bases from V and 5 bases from J; bases unmatched to any gene: 7. In DNA, the CDR3 is TGTGCCAGCAGCTTATCGCGGGGGGAGGTAGATACGCAGTATTTT. It yields the protein CASSLSRGEVDTQYF.

This clone has only a few counts. The sample contains more than one DNA sequence encoding this CDR3. This rearrangement joins TRBV3-1 (or the pseudogene TRBV3-2) to TRBJ1-4, with no clear D. Trimming shortened V by 3 bases and J by 5 bases, and 7 bases separated the two germline ends. The CDR3 is 13 amino acids. CDR1 is LGHDT, CDR2 YNNKEL, per germline (reference sequence). The CDR3 DNA sequence: TGTGCCAGCAGCCAGGACTTGAATGAAAAACTGTTTTTT. Translated, it gives CASSQDLNEKLFF.

The chain carries TRBV19 and TRBJ2-5, with 7 bases aligning to TRBD1. V lost 4 bases, J lost 1 base, and 3 bases stayed unmatched. CDR3 length equals 14 residues. Germline V lookup: CDR1 LNHDA, CDR2 SQIVND (reference sequence). DNA of the CDR3: TGTGCCAGTAGTACGGACAGGAGCCAAGAGACCCAGTACTTC. Protein sequence: CASSTDRSQETQYF.

The chain combines TRBV7-8 with TRBJ2-7, with a weak D call TRBD2 (5 bases). CDR3 length: 12 residues. The V gene lost 0 bases and the J gene lost 5 bases, with 5 bases spanning the gap. Germline CDR1 reads SGHVS; CDR2 reads FQNEAQ. In DNA, the CDR3 is TGTGCCAGCAGCTTAGCGCGGGACGAGCAGTACTTC. Its protein product is CASSLARDEQYF.

This clone has just a few counts. This sequence joins TRBV3-1 (or the pseudogene TRBV3-2) and TRBJ1-2; D ambiguous. The CDR3 has 14 amino acids. Germline CDR1 LGHDT, CDR2 YNNKEL (reference sequence). Trimming removed 1 base at V and 4 bases at J, with 10 bases between. The CDR3 sequence: CASSQVPLSYGYTF. In DNA, the CDR3 is TGTGCCAGCAGCCAAGTTCCCCTCTCCTATGGCTACACCTTC.

V usage is TRBV28 and J usage is TRBJ2-3, with 9 bases identical to TRBD2. V shed 6 bases, J shed 1 base, and the junction held 5 bases outside the gene matches. CDR1 is MDHEN and CDR2 is SYDVKM in the germline V gene. This CDR3 spans 15 amino acids. CDR3 protein: CASSVAGARTDTQYF. CDR3 bases: TGTGCCAGCAGCGTAGCGGGGGCCCGCACAGATACGCAGTATTTT.

The DNA for the CDR3 is TGTGCCTGGACCAGTCAGGACAGGGGGCGACTACTAGGCTATGGCTACACCTTC. Translation: CAWTSQDRGRLLGYGYTF. The chain couples TRBV30 to TRBJ1-2; 11 bases agree with TRBD1. Trimming took 4 bases from V and 4 from J; bases not matched to a gene: 17. The CDR3 consists of 18 residues. The germline gives CDR1 GTSNPN, CDR2 SVGIG (reference sequence).

The chain combines TRBV29-1 with TRBJ1-2; the match to TRBD1 covers 7 bases. This CDR3 is 15 amino acids long. Germline lookup yields CDR1 SQVTM and CDR2 ANQGSEA. Trimming removed 0 bases from V and 4 bases from J; junction bases left unmatched: 8. The CDR3 nucleotides are TGCAGCGTTGAAGACTCCAGGGGGAAAAGCTATGGCTACACCTTC. Translating gives CSVEDSRGKSYGYTF.

This clone was seen a handful of times. The chain is built from TRBV14 and TRBJ1-1; 8 positions agree with TRBD1. The CDR3 runs to 15 residues. CDR1 and CDR2 (germline): SGHDN, FVKESK. With V trimmed by 3 bases and J by 4 bases, 7 bases remained unmatched. DNA for the CDR3: TGTGCCAGCAGCCATACCAGGGGGCATAGCACTGAAGCTTTCTTT. It is translated as CASSHTRGHSTEAFF.